One T cell receptor beta chain is described in this entry. Its target is unknown. Other DNA sequences from this sample encode an identical CDR3 as well. The source of the sample is a study of shared clonotypes between healthy human individuals. Whole-study findings and limits: Naive subsets generally had larger estimated richness than memory subsets. Only blood samples were collected, and tissue repertoires likely differ. Some clonotypes were shared by all four sorted-subset donors, while others were not shared. The non-shared ones had lower generation probabilities than the shared ones.

V was trimmed by 3 bases and J by 0 bases, leaving 3 bases between them. This CDR3 spans 12 amino acids. Germline V gene data show CDR1 as WSHSY and CDR2 as SAAADI. Naive CD8 cells were CD45RO-negative, positively selected for CCR7, excluding terminally differentiated effector memory CD45RA+ cells. This table comes from immunoSEQ multiplex PCR, and its TCRdb copy is limited to in-frame clones, with some not included. Here the sample spans 750,000 to 1,000,000 clones, nearly 95% being singletons. The sequenced sample consisted of naive CD8+ T cells sorted from blood. This TCR came from a man aged 25 to 45 in good health. The rearrangement links TRBV10-2 to TRBJ2-7; D is ambiguous. The DNA of the CDR3 is TGCGCCAGCAGTGATATCTCCTACGAGCAGTACTTC. Protein sequence: CASSDISYEQYF.